This TCR beta chain was found in a study of cytomegalovirus exposure and HLA in healthy donors. CDR3 length equals 16 residues. Germline assignment: CDR1 GTSNPN and CDR2 SVGIG (reference sequence). V dropped 3 bases and J dropped 1 base, with 16 bases sitting between them. The PCR ran on 60 Vbeta and 13 Jbeta primers. The table came from immunoSEQ multiplex PCR; TCRdb's copy has only in-frame clones and leaves some out. The sample has about 150,000 clones, 80% seen once. The specimen sequenced was PBMCs. The chain combines TRBV30 with TRBJ1-5; D may be TRBD1 (5 bases). The receptor's source is a woman aged 40 to 50 in good health and CMV-seropositive. DNA of the CDR3: TGTGCCTGGAGCTCAGGGTTATTGGTGAGCAATCAGCCCCAGCATTTT. Translating it yields CAWSSGLLVSNQPQHF.